These 27 T cell receptor beta chains originate from one sample sequenced in a study of T cells in Graves' hyperthyroidism and ophthalmopathy. TCR beta CDR3 region amplification was performed from RNA transcripts. Primed by the HTBI set, a first-round RT-PCR was run on the TCR CDR3. TCRdb re-called the multiplex PCR reads with MiXCR, one entry per CDR3 protein. The table lists about 590,000 distinct CDR3 sequences, 15% to 19% of them singletons, with around 7.5% in the top ten. The source material was blood. The origin of the receptors is a woman aged 25 to 39 with Graves' hyperthyroidism.

In this sample, this clonotype turned up a few times. The chain joins TRBV6-5 to TRBJ2-1; 12 bases match TRBD2. J gave up 12 bases and V 0 bases, and 3 bases lay outside the gene matches. This CDR3 comprises 14 residues. Germline CDR1 reads MNHEY; CDR2 reads SVGAGI. The chain's CDR3 is CASSYSTSGSGQFF. The CDR3 DNA sequence: TGTGCCAGCAGTTACTCGACTAGCGGGAGCGGGCAGTTCTTC.

This clonotype appeared a few times. The J gene is TRBJ2-3, the V gene TRBV20-1; D may be TRBD1 or TRBD2 (6 bases each). The germline gives CDR1 DFQATT, CDR2 SNEGSKA (reference sequence). Trimming stripped 6 bases from V and 8 bases from J, with 15 bases between. The CDR3 covers 12 residues. CDR3 nucleotides: TGCAGTGCCCGGGGGCTGGAACTTACGCAGTATTTT. This encodes CSARGLELTQYF.

This chain uses TRBV4-2 with TRBJ2-1; tentatively, D is TRBD1 (5 bases). Trimming pared 0 bases from V and 4 bases from J, leaving 13 bases between. This CDR3 has 16 amino acids. Germline V gene lookup returns CDR1 LGHNA and CDR2 YNFKEQ. This CDR3 is CASSQDDSNIYNEQFF. The CDR3 DNA sequence: TGTGCCAGCAGCCAAGATGACAGCAATATTTACAATGAGCAGTTCTTC.

In the case of this clonotype: A read error may account for a junction end that differs from germline. The CDR3 DNA sequence: TGCGCCAGCAGCCAAGAAGCAGACGGGGTCCCCTACAAGCAGTACTTC. Translation gives CASSQEADGVPYKQYF. This chain connects TRBV4-1 to TRBJ2-7; TRBD2 is a possible D gene (5 bases). CDR3 size: 16 residues. CDR1 and CDR2 (germline): MGHRA, YSYEKL.

This clonotype was counted many times. The chain links TRBV20-1 to TRBJ2-1; 12 bases are a match to TRBD2. Germline CDR1 and CDR2: DFQATT and SNEGSKA (reference sequence). The CDR3 loop spans 14 amino acids. The CDR3 is CSSPTSGSKNEQFF. The CDR3 DNA follows: TGCAGCTCCCCGACTAGCGGGAGTAAAAATGAGCAGTTCTTC.

This clonotype appeared many times. This chain's CDR3 is CASSPREAFF. The CDR3 bases are TGTGCCAGCTCACCAAGGGAAGCTTTCTTT. This sequence joins TRBV18 and TRBJ1-1; D unresolved. The CDR3 totals 10 residues. Germline V gene data show CDR1 as KGHSH and CDR2 as LQKENI. The V end lost 2 bases, the J end lost 8 bases, and 3 bases lay between the germline ends.

V is TRBV6-6 and J is TRBJ2-7; D is possibly TRBD2 (5 bases). There are 16 residues in the CDR3. The V gene lost 0 bases and the J gene lost 2 bases, with 14 bases spanning the gap. Germline values: CDR1 MNHNY, CDR2 SVGAGI (reference sequence). The CDR3 bases are TGTGCCAGCAGTTACTCAAACTACGACTACCCCTACGAGCAGTACTTC. This codes for CASSYSNYDYPYEQYF.

Remarks on this clonotype: One end of the junction does not line up with germline, which may come from a read error. The chain couples TRBV7-9 to TRBJ2-3; D unresolved. In germline, CDR1 is SEHNR, CDR2 FQNEAQ (reference sequence). CDR3 length: 11 residues. CDR3 in DNA: TGTGCCGGCAGCTTAGTGGATACGCAGTATTTT. Protein: CAGSLVDTQYF.

This rearrangement joins TRBV7-6 to TRBJ1-4, with unresolved D. The germline V and J ends were trimmed by 0 bases and 8 bases, with 10 bases remaining between them. Per germline, CDR1 SGHVS and CDR2 FNYEAQ. The CDR3 consists of 14 residues. In DNA, the CDR3 is TGTGCCAGCAGCTTAGCGCTTGGCAGGGAAAAACTGTTTTTT. Encoded protein: CASSLALGREKLFF.

The genes are TRBV10-3 and TRBJ2-2, with TRBD1 matching 9 bases. V gave up 7 bases and J gave up 4 bases; unmatched junction bases: 4. CDR1 is ENHRY and CDR2 is SYGVKD in the germline V gene. The CDR3 runs 14 residues. The CDR3, as DNA: TGTGCCATCAAAGGGACAGGGTCCACCGGGGAGCTGTTTTTT. As protein: CAIKGTGSTGELFF.

The V gene is TRBV13, the J gene TRBJ2-2, with 8 bases fitting TRBD1. The CDR3 is made up of 19 amino acids. The V gene's germline CDR1 is PRHDT and CDR2 FYEKMQ (reference sequence). The V segment lost 1 base and the J segment 3 bases; nucleotides outside the gene matches: 13. CDR3 residues: CASSLEANRGVSDTGELFF. The DNA of the CDR3 is TGTGCCAGCAGCTTAGAGGCAAACAGGGGGGTTTCGGACACCGGGGAGCTGTTTTTT.

The gene calls are TRBV6-2 or TRBV6-3 and TRBJ1-2, with 8 bases aligning to TRBD1. The CDR3 length is 12 residues. V shed 6 bases and J 9 bases; nucleotides not matched to a gene: 6. CDR1 MNHEY and CDR2 SVGEGT come from the germline V gene. The CDR3 region is CASSYRGSSYTF. Written as DNA, the CDR3 is TGTGCCAGCAGCTACAGGGGGTCAAGCTACACCTTC.

This clonotype has at least ten counts. V gene TRBV7-2 combines with J gene TRBJ2-1; maybe TRBD1 (5 bases). This CDR3 has 14 residues. CDR1 and CDR2 (germline): SGHTA, FQGNSA. The V end lost 5 bases, the J end lost 6 bases, and 14 bases lay between the germline ends. This chain's CDR3 is CASSTQGLSNEQFF. The CDR3, as DNA: TGTGCCAGCAGCACCCAGGGCCTCTCCAATGAGCAGTTCTTC.

The V and J genes are TRBV28 and TRBJ2-7; a weak D match, TRBD2 (6 bases). Trimming left V 2 bases short and J 6 bases short, with 14 bases between. This CDR3 region has 14 residues. Per germline, CDR1 MDHEN and CDR2 SYDVKM. The CDR3 sequence: CASSLIRESSEQYF. The CDR3 DNA is TGTGCCAGCAGTTTAATCCGGGAGTCTAGCGAGCAGTACTTC.

This clonotype has a handful of counts. The rearrangement uses TRBV29-1 and TRBJ2-5; perhaps D is TRBD1 or TRBD2 (7 bases each). This CDR3 comprises 13 residues. Germline CDR1 SQVTM, CDR2 ANQGSEA. Trimming took off 7 bases at V and 5 bases at J, with 17 bases between the two ends. CDR3 sequence: CSGAGGGMETQYF. CDR3 DNA sequence: TGCAGCGGCGCAGGGGGAGGGATGGAGACCCAGTACTTC.

At least ten counts were recorded for this clonotype. The chain uses TRBV20-1 and TRBJ1-1; the D is unclear. This CDR3 is 16 amino acids long. Trimming removed 0 bases at V and 0 bases at J, with 14 bases between. CDR1 is DFQATT and CDR2 is SNEGSKA in the germline V gene (reference sequence). CDR3 nucleotide sequence: TGCAGTGCTAGAGATAGGAGGGCAGACCTGAACACTGAAGCTTTCTTT. Its protein product is CSARDRRADLNTEAFF.

The sample holds many counts of this clonotype. The chain combines TRBV7-2 with TRBJ2-7; D unresolved. V was cut by 2 bases and J by 2 bases, with 7 bases left in between. This CDR3 has 13 amino acids. The germline CDR1 and CDR2 sequences are SGHTA and FQGNSA. CDR3 sequence: CASSLKGTYEQYF. The CDR3 DNA reads TGTGCCAGCAGCTTAAAAGGAACCTACGAGCAGTACTTC.

This clonotype was counted at least ten times. The V gene is TRBV7-2, the J gene TRBJ2-5; possibly TRBD1 or TRBD2 for D (7 bases each). The CDR3 has 15 residues. The V and J ends lost 4 bases and 5 bases respectively, with 17 bases between them. Per the germline V gene, CDR1 is SGHTA and CDR2 is FQGNSA. The CDR3 DNA is TGTGCCAGCAGCTCCATCCAGGGGGGGAGGGAGACCCAGTACTTC. Translation: CASSSIQGGRETQYF.

This clonotype was counted a few times. The chain couples TRBV6-1 to TRBJ1-2, with TRBD1 identical over 9 bases. CDR1 MNHNS and CDR2 SASEGT come from the germline V gene. The CDR3 spans 15 residues. V shed 5 bases, J shed 9 bases, and the junction held 13 bases outside the gene matches. Here the CDR3 reads CASSRPGTGFERYTF. In DNA, the CDR3 is TGTGCCAGCAGTAGACCCGGGACAGGGTTTGAGCGCTACACCTTC.

In its sample, this clonotype was seen many times. The chain combines TRBV7-6 with TRBJ1-1; 7 bases agree with TRBD1. There are 13 residues in the CDR3. The germline gives CDR1 SGHVS, CDR2 FNYEAQ. With 5 bases clipped from V and 9 bases from J, the junction kept 9 bases outside the gene matches. CDR3 in amino acids: CASSPRRQGKAFF. CDR3 nucleotides: TGTGCCAGCAGCCCTAGGAGACAGGGTAAAGCTTTCTTT.

This clonotype has at least ten counts. The chain uses TRBV18 and TRBJ2-5, with 8 positions matching TRBD1. J lost 5 bases, V lost 10 bases, and 27 bases had no gene match. Germline V gives CDR1 KGHSH, CDR2 LQKENI. This CDR3 region has 19 residues. CDR3 region: CATYPGAGGAQRSVETQYF. The CDR3 DNA is TGTGCCACCTACCCCGGCGCAGGGGGCGCCCAACGGTCGGTCGAGACCCAGTACTTC.

The V call is TRBV7-3, the J call TRBJ2-5, with a weak D call TRBD1 (5 bases). This CDR3 is 13 amino acids long. V lost 2 bases to trimming and J lost 5 bases, with 9 bases between them. Germline loops: CDR1 SGHTA, CDR2 FQGTGA. The CDR3 loop reads CASSLDPGETQYF. The CDR3 nucleotides read TGTGCCAGCAGCTTAGACCCAGGGGAGACCCAGTACTTC.

In this sample, this clonotype turned up a few times. The genes are TRBV2 and TRBJ1-1; the D gene is possibly TRBD1 (6 bases). In germline, CDR1 is SNHLY, CDR2 FYNNEI. The CDR3 totals 12 residues. Trimming stripped 6 bases from V and 6 bases from J, with 11 bases between. The CDR3 bases are TGTGCCAGCAGCCCCCACAGGGCTGAAGCTTTCTTT. This gives the protein CASSPHRAEAFF. Based on the CDR3 plus reference TRBV2 and TRBJ1-1, the full variable domain is EPEVTQTPSHQVTQMGQEVILRCVPISNHLYFYWYRQILGQKVEFLVSFYNNEISEKSEIFDDQFSVERPDGSNFTLKIRSTKLEDSAMYFCASSPHRAEAFFGQGTRLTVV.

The sample holds many counts of this clonotype. The chain uses TRBV6-2 or TRBV6-3 and TRBJ1-1; 7 positions match TRBD1. V was clipped by 4 bases and J by 4 bases; unmatched bases: 9. Germline loops: CDR1 MNHEY, CDR2 SVGEGT. The CDR3 runs 15 residues. The CDR3, as DNA: TGTGCCAGCAGTTGGGACAGAATGGAACCCACTGAAGCTTTCTTT. Translated: CASSWDRMEPTEAFF.

Remarks on this clonotype: One base away lies a much larger clone, so this may be a sequencing read error. The V call is TRBV7-9, the J call TRBJ2-3; 7 bases line up with TRBD1. The CDR3 has 17 amino acids. With 3 bases clipped from V and 3 bases from J, the junction kept 12 bases outside the gene matches. Germline loops: CDR1 SEHNR, CDR2 FQNEAQ (reference sequence). The CDR3 spells CASSFHLLTGNTDTQYF. The CDR3 DNA reads TGTGCCAGCAGCTTTCATCTCTTGACAGGGAATACAGATACGCAGTATTTT.

This clonotype has at least ten counts. V gene TRBV7-2 combines with J gene TRBJ2-3; 10 bases match TRBD2. Germline V gene data show CDR1 as SGHTA and CDR2 as FQGNSA. This CDR3 contains 15 residues. The J segment lost 2 bases and the V segment lost 6 bases, leaving 5 bases of the junction unmatched. The CDR3: CASRRAGGPTDTQYF. The CDR3 DNA is TGTGCCAGCAGGAGAGCGGGAGGGCCCACAGATACGCAGTATTTT. Filled out from reference TRBV7-2 and TRBJ2-3, the complete variable domain reads GAGVSQSPSNKVTEKGKDVELRCDPISGHTALYWYRQSLGQGLEFLIYFQGNSAPDKSGLPSDRFSAERTGGSVSTLTIQRTQQEDSAVYLCASRRAGGPTDTQYFGPGTRLTVL.

In this sample, this clonotype turned up many times. The genes are TRBV27 and TRBJ2-1; 11 bases match TRBD2. CDR3 size: 16 residues. V trimming: 8 bases; J trimming: 4 bases; junction bases outside the gene matches: 10. The V gene's germline CDR1 is MNHEY and CDR2 SMNVEV (reference sequence). The CDR3 here is CASGEPGLAVYNEQFF. The CDR3 nucleotides are TGTGCCAGCGGGGAGCCGGGACTAGCGGTATACAATGAGCAGTTCTTC.